Below, 26 T cell receptor beta chains from the same sample are listed, as sequenced in a study of siplizumab effects on memory and regulatory T cells. Profiled with immunoSEQ multiplex PCR; TCRdb holds only in-frame clones, not every one. The data contain 90,000 to 110,000 clones, 92% of them singletons. The sequenced material came from Tregs sorted from blood. The receptors shown here come from a human donor in good health.

The chain employs TRBV5-5 and TRBJ1-6; D is undetermined. This CDR3 is built from 13 residues. V was trimmed by 0 bases and J by 9 bases, leaving 7 bases between them. In germline, CDR1 is SGHKS, CDR2 YYEKEE (reference sequence). The CDR3 DNA reads TGTGCCAGCAGCTTGGCCGAGAGTTCACCCCTCCACTTT. Translating it yields CASSLAESSPLHF.

The V gene is TRBV4-1, the J gene TRBJ2-5, with TRBD2 matching 8 bases. Germline CDR1 is MGHRA and CDR2 is YSYEKL. This CDR3 contains 17 residues. V shed 0 bases and J 1 base; nucleotides not matched to a gene: 7. CDR3 residues: CASSQDAGGAGQETQYF. As DNA, the CDR3 is TGCGCCAGCAGCCAAGACGCGGGGGGCGCGGGCCAAGAGACCCAGTACTTC.

CDR3 region: CASSRRGPSGTGELFF. The CDR3 DNA sequence: TGTGCCAGCAGCAGAAGGGGGCCTTCGGGCACCGGGGAGCTGTTTTTT. The gene calls are TRBV11-3 and TRBJ2-2; TRBD1 agrees at 7 bases. Germline V gene sequence: CDR1 SGHNT, CDR2 YENEEA. Unmatched junction bases numbered 10, after V lost 5 bases and J lost 4 bases. The CDR3 is 16 residues long.

The gene calls are TRBV19 and TRBJ2-2; D remains unclear. The CDR3 has 13 residues. Per the germline V gene, CDR1 is LNHDA and CDR2 is SQIVND (reference sequence). Trimming removed 4 bases at V and 6 bases at J, with 9 bases between. In DNA, the CDR3 is TGTGCCAGTAGTAAGGTCGGATCCGGGGAGCTGTTTTTT. Translated: CASSKVGSGELFF.

DNA for the CDR3: TGCGCCAGCAGCCCGACTGGGAATGAGCAGTTCTTC. As protein: CASSPTGNEQFF. The V call is TRBV5-1, the J call TRBJ2-1; D unresolved. From germline, CDR1 is SGHRS and CDR2 YFSETQ. This CDR3 spans 12 amino acids. The ends were cut back, 4 bases at V and 7 bases at J, with 9 bases in the middle.

V and J are TRBV5-1 and TRBJ1-2; possibly TRBD1 for D (6 bases). Trimming left V 0 bases short and J 4 bases short, with 10 bases between. The germline V gene has CDR1 SGHRS and CDR2 YFSETQ. The CDR3 extends over 14 amino acids. CDR3: CASSLVGQSYGYTF. Here the CDR3 DNA reads TGCGCCAGCAGCTTGGTCGGACAGAGCTATGGCTACACCTTC.

V is TRBV7-9 and J is TRBJ2-5, with D unclear. The CDR3 is 14 residues long. CDR1 and CDR2 (germline): SEHNR, FQNEAQ (reference sequence). The V end lost 2 bases, the J end lost 5 bases, and 12 bases lay between the germline ends. In nucleotides, the CDR3 is TGTGCCAGCAGCTTAACCGCCCCAGGCGAGACCCAGTACTTC. Encoded protein: CASSLTAPGETQYF.

The rearrangement joins TRBV5-8 to TRBJ2-5; D ambiguous. The CDR3 has 15 amino acids. Germline V gene lookup returns CDR1 SGHTS and CDR2 YDEGEE. V lost 0 bases, J lost 0 bases, and 9 bases lay in between. The CDR3 sequence: CASSLAGRYQETQYF. CDR3 sequence (DNA): TGTGCCAGCAGCTTGGCCGGGCGGTACCAAGAGACCCAGTACTTC.

The rearrangement uses TRBV5-5 and TRBJ2-1, with a tentative D call TRBD1 (6 bases). Per germline, CDR1 SGHKS and CDR2 YYEKEE (reference sequence). The CDR3 loop spans 15 amino acids. V was pared by 4 bases and J by 3 bases, with 14 bases between. CDR3 DNA: TGTGCCAGCAGCCTGGGACACACGCTCTACAATGAGCAGTTCTTC. This gives the protein CASSLGHTLYNEQFF.

This clone was seen just once. The chain recombines TRBV7-2 with TRBJ2-7, with TRBD2 matching 13 bases. Per germline, CDR1 SGHTA and CDR2 FQGNSA. The CDR3 totals 18 residues. The junction had 10 bases not matched to a gene; V was cut back by 5 bases and J by 0 bases. The DNA for the CDR3 is TGTGCCAGCAGCACCCGGACTAGCGGGGGCCGGAGCTCCTACGAGCAGTACTTC. Amino acid sequence: CASSTRTSGGRSSYEQYF.

The gene calls are TRBV6-4 and TRBJ1-2; unclear D gene. V was cut by 6 bases and J by 8 bases, with 16 bases left in between. The germline gives CDR1 MRHNA, CDR2 SNTAGT. The CDR3 spans 13 residues. CDR3 sequence (DNA): TGTGCCAGCAGCACGGGCGCAGGTGACGGCTACACCTTC. Translation gives CASSTGAGDGYTF.

This chain connects TRBV9 to TRBJ2-5; 7 bases line up with TRBD1. Germline loops: CDR1 SGDLS, CDR2 YYNGEE. This CDR3 is 15 amino acids long. Trimming took 3 bases from V and 1 from J; bases not matched to a gene: 6. The CDR3 sequence: CASSAQGDSQETQYF. DNA of the CDR3: TGTGCCAGCAGCGCCCAAGGGGACAGCCAAGAGACCCAGTACTTC.

The genes are TRBV5-1 and TRBJ1-4; the D is unclear. The CDR3 covers 14 residues. Trimming stripped 0 bases from V and 4 bases from J, with 7 bases between. Looked up from germline, CDR1 is SGHRS and CDR2 is YFSETQ. The CDR3 DNA follows: TGCGCCAGCAGCTTGGACGGATATAATGAAAAACTGTTTTTT. The encoded protein is CASSLDGYNEKLFF.

The CDR3 loop is CASSYLGGTYEQYF. In DNA, the CDR3 is TGTGCCAGCAGTTATCTGGGTGGGACCTACGAGCAGTACTTC. This chain uses TRBV6-5 with TRBJ2-7; no firm D call. Germline V lookup: CDR1 MNHEY, CDR2 SVGAGI. The CDR3 covers 14 residues. The ends were cut back, 3 bases at V and 2 bases at J, with 11 bases in the middle.

This clone was picked up one time. CDR3 region: CASNSGLAGLHIGTDTQYF. CDR3 nucleotide sequence: TGTGCCAGCAACTCCGGACTAGCGGGGCTACACATCGGGACAGATACGCAGTATTTT. This sequence joins TRBV16 and TRBJ2-3; 12 nucleotides agree with TRBD2. The CDR3 spans 19 residues. With V trimmed by 7 bases and J by 3 bases, 17 bases remained unmatched. Germline CDR1 is KGHSY and CDR2 is FQNENV.

The rearrangement uses TRBV6-5 and TRBJ1-1, with D perhaps TRBD1 (5 bases). This CDR3 spans 15 amino acids. With 8 bases removed from V and 2 bases from J, the gap between germline ends came to 18 bases. The V gene's germline CDR1 is MNHEY and CDR2 SVGAGI. The CDR3 sequence is CASRLGAAGNTEAFF. DNA for the CDR3: TGTGCCAGCCGCCTAGGGGCGGCTGGAAACACTGAAGCTTTCTTT.

The chain is built from TRBV5-4 and TRBJ1-5; 7 nucleotides match TRBD1. The CDR3 spans 14 residues. Germline-derived CDR1 and CDR2 are SGHNT and YYREEE (reference sequence). The J segment lost 4 bases and the V segment lost 2 bases, leaving 3 bases of the junction unmatched. CDR3 nucleotide sequence: TGTGCCAGCAGCTTACAGGGGCGTAATCAGCCCCAGCATTTT. Its protein product is CASSLQGRNQPQHF.

V usage is TRBV27 and J usage is TRBJ1-5, with a possible D match to TRBD1 (5 bases). Germline V gives CDR1 MNHEY, CDR2 SMNVEV (reference sequence). With 5 bases removed from V and 7 bases from J, the gap between germline ends came to 18 bases. The CDR3 spans 15 residues. CDR3 nucleotides: TGTGCCAGCAGTCATAATGGAGGGGTTCGGCAGCCCCAGCATTTT. Residues: CASSHNGGVRQPQHF.

The CDR3 coding sequence is TGTGCCAGTAGTATGACAAAATGGACGAGCTACGAGCAGTACTTC. Residues: CASSMTKWTSYEQYF. The V and J genes are TRBV19 and TRBJ2-7, with D uncertain. The germline CDR1 and CDR2 sequences are LNHDA and SQIVND (reference sequence). With 3 bases removed from V and 3 bases from J, the gap between germline ends came to 15 bases. The CDR3 consists of 15 residues.

The chain recombines TRBV6-5 with TRBJ1-1, with TRBD1 as a possible D gene (5 bases). Trimming left V 6 bases short and J 6 bases short, with 11 bases between. The CDR3 length is 12 residues. Germline assignment: CDR1 MNHEY and CDR2 SVGAGI. The CDR3 DNA follows: TGTGCCAGCAGCGGGGGGGACCCTGAAGCTTTCTTT. This sequence encodes CASSGGDPEAFF.

The CDR3 sequence: CASSGGLAGYNEQFF. CDR3 bases: TGTGCCAGCAGCGGCGGACTAGCGGGATACAATGAGCAGTTCTTC. The rearrangement links TRBV9 to TRBJ2-1; 12 positions agree with TRBD2. Germline CDR1 is SGDLS and CDR2 is YYNGEE. Germline trimming cut 3 bases from V and 4 bases from J; bases unmatched to any gene: 2. The CDR3 is 15 residues long.

J is TRBJ2-4 and V is TRBV6-5; a weak D match, TRBD2 (6 bases). Germline V gene lookup returns CDR1 MNHEY and CDR2 SVGAGI. V gave up 0 bases and J gave up 0 bases, with 9 bases separating them. The CDR3 runs to 16 residues. The CDR3 loop reads CASSYSKGLAKNIQYF. In DNA form, the CDR3 reads TGTGCCAGCAGTTACTCGAAGGGACTAGCCAAAAACATTCAGTACTTC.

The gene calls are TRBV18 and TRBJ1-1; 9 bases map to TRBD1. Germline CDR1 KGHSH, CDR2 LQKENI. The CDR3 spans 16 residues. With V trimmed by 3 bases and J by 0 bases, 5 bases remained unmatched. This chain's CDR3 is CASSPTGGAVNTEAFF. In nucleotides, the CDR3 is TGTGCCAGCTCACCTACAGGGGGCGCAGTGAACACTGAAGCTTTCTTT.

This chain uses TRBV30 with TRBJ2-3, with a weak D call TRBD1 (5 bases). Trimming took off 0 bases at V and 1 base at J, with 11 bases between the two ends. The CDR3 contains 15 residues. Looked up from germline, CDR1 is GTSNPN and CDR2 is SVGIG (reference sequence). DNA of the CDR3: TGTGCCTGGAGTGTAGGGGCATACGGCACAGATACGCAGTATTTT. Its protein is CAWSVGAYGTDTQYF.

This clone came up once. DNA of the CDR3: TGCGCCAGCAGCCAAGTGAGAGGGGGCAACTCTGGAAACACCATATATTTT. Translation gives CASSQVRGGNSGNTIYF. V usage is TRBV4-1 and J usage is TRBJ1-3; 7 bases map to TRBD1. This CDR3 contains 17 residues. Germline assignment: CDR1 MGHRA and CDR2 YSYEKL. V lost 1 base, J lost 0 bases, and 6 bases stayed unmatched.

This clone was counted between two and nine times. This chain links TRBV6-5 with TRBJ2-7; the match to TRBD1 covers 7 bases. This CDR3 is built from 15 residues. CDR1 is MNHEY, CDR2 SVGAGI, per germline. V dropped 4 bases and J dropped 1; count of bases not matched to a gene: 7. The CDR3 region is CASSSAGTASYEQYF. The CDR3 nucleotides are TGTGCCAGCAGTTCGGCCGGGACAGCGTCCTACGAGCAGTACTTC.